The rows below give T cell receptor beta chains drawn from one sample of a study of human T cells and chemical hapten exposure. TCRdb ran MiXCR on the RACE reads and lists one entry per CDR3 protein. The data show fewer than 400,000 distinct CDR3 sequences, under 8% seen once. This sample comprised whole blood, obtained in connection with sensitization to the hapten diphenylcyclopropenone (DPC). The receptors stem from a woman between 18 and 29 years old with alopecia areata. Some clones in this sample may be carry-over from other donors' samples. Each CDR3 is given with its conserved first and last residue.

TRBJ2-3	TRBV5-5	CASSWGQGGDTQYF
TRBJ2-3	TRBV7-2	CASSLMSRDSQYF
TRBJ2-4	TRBV20-1	CSARPQGLAKNIQYF
TRBJ2-5	TRBV5-1	CASSLDVGQGQMGETQYF
TRBJ1-2	TRBV4-3	CASSQDPTGRVDGYTF
TRBJ1-6	TRBV7-3	CASSYASSYNSPLHF
TRBJ2-3	TRBV2	CASGQRTDTQYF
TRBJ2-5	TRBV7-2	CASSLGGGGAAETQYF
TRBJ2-7	TRBV29-1	CSVAGTGGSIEQYF
TRBJ2-1	TRBV3-1	CAIGGHNEQFF
TRBJ2-7	TRBV29-1	CSVEDPTSGGYEQYF
TRBJ2-3	TRBV5-1	CASSSSRDRGRTDTQYF
TRBJ1-1	TRBV12-3/TRBV12-4	CASTRPGTEAFF
TRBJ2-7	TRBV4-3	CASSQDRAGSYEQYF
TRBJ1-4	TRBV7-3	CASSLTGSEKLF
TRBJ2-7	TRBV15	CATSRDRGAGEYEQYF
TRBJ2-5	TRBV7-2	CASSSLTLSGETQYF
TRBJ1-2	TRBV28	CASSFIHTGDRVNGYTF
TRBJ2-7	TRBV28	CASSLRIYPGPPSYEQYF
TRBJ1-2	TRBV29-1	CSGERSDYGYTF
TRBJ2-3	TRBV18	CASSPRSSSDTQYF
TRBJ2-6	TRBV5-1	CASSVSTASSSGANVLTF
TRBJ2-1	TRBV20-1	CSAPVSSGIYNEQFF
TRBJ2-6	TRBV4-1	CASSQARLAAANVLTF
TRBJ2-2	TRBV12-3/TRBV12-4	CASRWQGVTGELFF
TRBJ1-6	TRBV3-1	CASSRQYGGSPLHF
TRBJ1-1	TRBV6-2/TRBV6-3	CASSYSNREAFF
TRBJ1-2	TRBV6-2/TRBV6-3	CASRGKNYGYTF
TRBJ2-3	TRBV15	CATSRGLGGGTDTQYF
TRBJ2-3	TRBV7-2	CASSLSLTYDGPDTQYF
TRBJ1-5	TRBV6-1	CASSKGQGYQPQHF
TRBJ2-1	TRBV25-1	CASSQTRSEQFF
TRBJ2-3	TRBV3-1	CASSQDEETDTQYF
TRBJ2-2	TRBV9	CASSVEGSVGELFF
TRBJ1-6	TRBV2	CASKFTGTSRGDSPLHF
TRBJ1-6	TRBV2	CASSEGQFNSPLHF
TRBJ2-3	TRBV5-5	CASSFRASGGTDTQYF
TRBJ1-1	TRBV6-6	CALEQGDREAFF
TRBJ1-6	TRBV28	CASRDTYNSPLHF
TRBJ2-7	TRBV4-1	CASSPGDSYEQYF
TRBJ1-2	TRBV7-3	CASSPGGNLDYGYTF
TRBJ1-2	TRBV7-9	CASSPQGQGGYTF
TRBJ2-3	TRBV24-1	CATSDSTGLTDTQYF
TRBJ2-2	TRBV7-2	CASSPLYSGELFF
TRBJ2-7	TRBV4-2	CASSQERSGGIWDEQYF